A single sample is the source of the 8 T cell receptor beta chains below, sequenced in a study of T cells in Graves' hyperthyroidism and ophthalmopathy (dated by TCRdb to between 2019 and 2020). Libraries were prepared through multiplex PCR. Sequencing used an Illumina HiSeq 2000. The TCR beta CDR3 regions were amplified from the RNA transcripts. The first round of RT-PCR for the TCR CDR3 was performed with the HTBI primer set and the Qiagen OneStep RT-PCR kit. The public sequencing data were trimmed at Q25 with fastp and processed into clonotypes with MiXCR by TCRdb, which kept only in-frame beta chains. CDR3 protein sequences are deduplicated, and each keeps its most common genes and DNA. For this sample there are around 300,000 distinct CDR3 sequences; roughly 20% appear just once. Together, the top ten hold roughly 60% of the sample. Sequenced: blood. Source of these receptors: a man aged 30 to 39 with Graves' ophthalmopathy.

The genes are TRBV3-1 and TRBJ1-4; D might be TRBD1 (5 bases). Per the germline V gene, CDR1 is LGHDT and CDR2 is YNNKEL (reference sequence). The CDR3 is 15 residues long. V lost 4 bases, J lost 8 bases, and 17 bases lay in between. CDR3 protein: CASSRGNSPWEKLFF. The DNA of the CDR3 is TGTGCCAGCAGCCGGGGGAACAGTCCCTGGGAAAAACTGTTTTTT. Complete variable domain (other parts from reference TRBV3-1 and TRBJ1-4): DTAVSQTPKYLVTQMGNDKSIKCEQNLGHDTMYWYKQDSKKFLKIMFSYNNKELIINETVPNRFSPKSPDKAHLNLHINSLELGDSAVYFCASSRGNSPWEKLFFGSGTQLSVL.

The chain is built from TRBV2 and TRBJ1-3; no firm D call. The germline gives CDR1 SNHLY, CDR2 FYNNEI. This CDR3 is 13 amino acids long. The V and J ends lost 6 bases and 4 bases respectively, with 10 bases between them. The CDR3 here is CASSLDPGNTIYF. The CDR3 DNA reads TGTGCCAGCAGCTTGGACCCGGGAAACACCATATATTTT.

This clonotype came up many times. V and J are TRBV7-3 and TRBJ2-7, with 7 bases fitting TRBD1. The ends lost 4 bases at V and 6 bases at J; junction bases unmatched: 15. CDR1 and CDR2 (germline): SGHTA, FQGTGA. CDR3 size: 16 residues. The CDR3 protein is CASSSGTADPNSEQYF. The CDR3, as DNA: TGTGCCAGCAGCTCAGGGACAGCCGACCCGAACTCCGAGCAGTACTTC.

This clonotype was counted between two and nine times. The chain joins TRBV15 to TRBJ2-1; TRBD2 agrees at 13 bases. Looked up from germline, CDR1 is LNHNV and CDR2 is YYDKDF (reference sequence). The CDR3 is 19 residues long. V dropped 7 bases and J dropped 3; count of bases not matched to a gene: 15. The CDR3 DNA is TGTGCCACCAAATTAACAAGTTTTACTAGCGGGAGGGTCTACAATGAGCAGTTCTTC. Its translation: CATKLTSFTSGRVYNEQFF.

The J gene is TRBJ2-7, the V gene TRBV2; D is ambiguous. The CDR3 length is 14 residues. V lost 2 bases and J lost 4, with 12 bases in between. Germline values: CDR1 SNHLY, CDR2 FYNNEI. CDR3: CASSETAISYEQYF. The CDR3 coding sequence is TGTGCCAGCAGTGAAACCGCCATCTCGTACGAGCAGTACTTC.

This clonotype was seen more than once but under ten times. V is TRBV9 and J is TRBJ1-2; 7 bases are shared with TRBD1. V shed 2 bases, J shed 1 base, and the junction held 2 bases outside the gene matches. Looked up from germline, CDR1 is SGDLS and CDR2 is YYNGEE. This CDR3 spans 14 amino acids. The CDR3 nucleotides read TGTGCCAGCAGCGTGGGACAGAGTAACTATGGCTACACCTTC. This gives the protein CASSVGQSNYGYTF.

This sequence joins TRBV7-9 and TRBJ2-2; D gene unclear. CDR3 size: 11 residues. From germline, CDR1 is SEHNR and CDR2 FQNEAQ (reference sequence). Trimming took 10 bases from V and 6 from J, leaving 9 bases between them. The CDR3 nucleotides read TGTGCCATTCCTACGCCCGGGGAGCTGTTTTTT. It translates to CAIPTPGELFF.

This clonotype was observed at least ten times. The gene calls are TRBV7-2 and TRBJ2-3; D is undetermined. CDR1 and CDR2 (germline): SGHTA, FQGNSA. This CDR3 is 12 amino acids long. V shed 5 bases and J shed 3 bases, with 6 bases lying between them. This chain's CDR3 is CASSTQTDTQYF. The CDR3 bases are TGTGCCAGCAGCACCCAGACAGATACGCAGTATTTT.